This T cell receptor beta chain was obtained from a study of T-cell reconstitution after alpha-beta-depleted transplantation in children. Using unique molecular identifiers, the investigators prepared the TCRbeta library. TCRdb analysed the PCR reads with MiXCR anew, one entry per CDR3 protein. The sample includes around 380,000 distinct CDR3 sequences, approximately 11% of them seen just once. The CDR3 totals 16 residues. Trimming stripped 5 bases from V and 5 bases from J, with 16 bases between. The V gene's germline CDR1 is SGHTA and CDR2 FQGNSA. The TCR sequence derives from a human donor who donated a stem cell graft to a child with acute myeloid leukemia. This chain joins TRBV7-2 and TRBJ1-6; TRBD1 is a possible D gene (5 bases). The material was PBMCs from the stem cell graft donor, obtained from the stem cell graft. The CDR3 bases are TGTGCCAGCAGCCGGGGCCCCACAGTGGATAATTCACCCCTCCACTTT. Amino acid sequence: CASSRGPTVDNSPLHF.